Listed below are T cell receptor beta chains from one sample, sequenced in a study of PD-1 blockade in classical Hodgkin lymphoma. Measured with immunoSEQ multiplex PCR; TCRdb has only the in-frame clones, and not every one. The sample carries roughly 92,000 clones, around 90% recorded once. The sample here was peripheral blood mononuclear cells (PBMCs), taken at baseline. These receptors were collected from a human donor with classical Hodgkin lymphoma. CDR3s include the opening cysteine and the closing phenylalanine or tryptophan. The order of the fields is V gene, J gene, CDR3 protein.

V gene: TRBV12-5; J gene: TRBJ1-1; CDR3 protein: CASAPAGREAFF
V gene: TRBV30; J gene: TRBJ1-1; CDR3 protein: CAWSLPRDTFF
V gene: TRBV6-1; J gene: TRBJ2-1; CDR3 protein: CASIGGPREQFF
V gene: TRBV5-8; J gene: TRBJ2-3; CDR3 protein: CASSRGLAGVGDTQYF
V gene: TRBV7-2; J gene: TRBJ2-5; CDR3 protein: CASSLNGFIEETQYF
V gene: TRBV5-5; J gene: TRBJ2-7; CDR3 protein: CASSLIGTGNGEQYF
V gene: TRBV18; J gene: TRBJ1-2; CDR3 protein: CASSPPAGHNYGYTF
V gene: TRBV7-2; J gene: TRBJ2-3; CDR3 protein: CASSAYGDTQYF
V gene: TRBV6-5; J gene: TRBJ2-7; CDR3 protein: CASSYRSVEASYEQYF
V gene: TRBV11-2; J gene: TRBJ2-2; CDR3 protein: CASSDLGSLNTGELFF
V gene: TRBV29-1; J gene: TRBJ1-2; CDR3 protein: CSVETPREHGYTF
V gene: TRBV27; J gene: TRBJ1-4; CDR3 protein: CASSLAPPGEKLFF
V gene: TRBV5-8; J gene: TRBJ2-3; CDR3 protein: CASSLGRYESTDTQYF
V gene: TRBV7-9; J gene: TRBJ1-2; CDR3 protein: CASSLNADYGYTF
V gene: TRBV5-1; J gene: TRBJ2-5; CDR3 protein: CASSSTGGHRETQYF
V gene: TRBV18; J gene: TRBJ2-5; CDR3 protein: CASSPLSTGIGETQYF
V gene: TRBV28; J gene: TRBJ2-1; CDR3 protein: CASRVYNEQFF
V gene: TRBV7-2; J gene: TRBJ2-3; CDR3 protein: CASSSIAGGPLGVRDTQYF
V gene: TRBV29-1; J gene: TRBJ1-2; CDR3 protein: CSVPARYGYTF
V gene: TRBV2; J gene: TRBJ1-2; CDR3 protein: CASSGYGYTF
V gene: TRBV7-8; J gene: TRBJ2-6; CDR3 protein: CASSFFSGANVLTF
V gene: TRBV30; J gene: TRBJ1-5; CDR3 protein: CAWSGDLGNQPQHF
V gene: TRBV18; J gene: TRBJ1-1; CDR3 protein: CASGVGTEAFF
V gene: TRBV27; J gene: TRBJ2-7; CDR3 protein: CASSLYWEGYEQYF
V gene: TRBV6-5; J gene: TRBJ2-7; CDR3 protein: CASSYSKSAGDYEQYF
V gene: TRBV27; J gene: TRBJ2-4; CDR3 protein: CASSSQGIAKNIQYF
V gene: TRBV28; J gene: TRBJ2-7; CDR3 protein: CASTKRPDSVYEQYF
V gene: TRBV28; J gene: TRBJ1-1; CDR3 protein: CATRGYPEAFF
V gene: TRBV9; J gene: TRBJ1-1; CDR3 protein: CASSEGRTEAFF
V gene: TRBV27; J gene: TRBJ1-3; CDR3 protein: CASRKTGGSGNTIYF
V gene: TRBV6-5; J gene: TRBJ2-3; CDR3 protein: CASSYFSGSGADTQYF
V gene: TRBV2; J gene: TRBJ2-2; CDR3 protein: CASSDSVAGGGTGELFF
V gene: TRBV6-1; J gene: TRBJ2-1; CDR3 protein: CASTLAYNNEQFF
V gene: TRBV19; J gene: TRBJ1-2; CDR3 protein: CASSFGSKYGYTF
V gene: TRBV27; J gene: TRBJ1-2; CDR3 protein: CASSSLSRGYWDYGYTF
V gene: TRBV18; J gene: TRBJ2-3; CDR3 protein: CASSLRDFSTDTQYF
V gene: TRBV10-3; J gene: TRBJ1-3; CDR3 protein: CAISEAGVGNTIYF
V gene: TRBV27; J gene: TRBJ2-7; CDR3 protein: CASSLTGEVRYEQYF
V gene: TRBV9; J gene: TRBJ2-7; CDR3 protein: CASSVGGGGGYEQYF
V gene: TRBV20-1; J gene: TRBJ1-2; CDR3 protein: CSAIPWRGYTF
V gene: TRBV19; J gene: TRBJ1-5; CDR3 protein: CASSILSVNSNQPQHF
V gene: TRBV11-2; J gene: TRBJ2-7; CDR3 protein: CASSFALYEQYF
V gene: TRBV4-1; J gene: TRBJ1-1; CDR3 protein: CASTTQQGGAEAFF
V gene: TRBV5-1; J gene: TRBJ2-5; CDR3 protein: CASSISGTRYQETQYF
V gene: TRBV6-1; J gene: TRBJ2-7; CDR3 protein: CASRRDRGSSEQYF
V gene: TRBV27; J gene: TRBJ1-5; CDR3 protein: CASRSGTGNQPQHF
V gene: TRBV6-1; J gene: TRBJ1-5; CDR3 protein: CASSESRANQPQHF
V gene: TRBV7-9; J gene: TRBJ2-5; CDR3 protein: CASSLDPQETQYF
V gene: TRBV11-2; J gene: TRBJ2-1; CDR3 protein: CASSSDRAYNEQFF